This T cell receptor beta chain was profiled in a study of T cells in Graves' hyperthyroidism and ophthalmopathy. Study-level results: Most thyroid clonotypes with frequency above 0.001 were detected in blood.

TCR beta CDR3 regions were amplified from RNA transcripts. Researchers ran a first-round RT-PCR on the TCR CDR3 using the HTBI primer set. Each CDR3 protein is one row after TCRdb ran MiXCR on the multiplex PCR reads. Seen here are about 700,000 distinct CDR3 sequences, about 14% observed once, and the top ten hold 10%. Trimming took 0 bases from V and 4 from J; bases not matched to a gene: 9. CDR3 length equals 15 residues. CDR1 is GTSNPN and CDR2 is SVGIG in the germline V gene (reference sequence). Worth noting for this clonotype: Antigen unknown.

This sequence was found in a woman aged 18-30 years with Graves' hyperthyroidism. The chain joins TRBV30 to TRBJ2-7; 7 nucleotides align to TRBD2. Sequenced sample: blood. This CDR3 is CAWSVPGTGGYEQYF. In DNA, the CDR3 is TGTGCCTGGAGTGTACCGGGGACGGGAGGTTACGAGCAGTACTTC.